Listed below are T cell receptor beta chains from one sample, sequenced in a study of monozygotic twins with inflammatory bowel disease. From the 5' RACE reads, TCRdb lists one entry per CDR3 protein and no DNA. This sample contains approximately 150,000 distinct CDR3 sequences. The specimen sequenced was blood. The receptor source for this set is a human donor with ulcerative colitis or Crohn's disease, or a healthy co-twin of an affected twin (not recorded which). The CDR3 runs from the conserved cysteine through the conserved F or W. Each record gives: J gene, V gene, CDR3 protein.

>TRBJ2-7|TRBV12-3/TRBV12-4
CASRMTTISYEQYF
>TRBJ2-3|TRBV9
CASSPGGADTQYF
>TRBJ1-2|TRBV27
CASSEGRGTDPYGYTF
>TRBJ2-7|TRBV28
CASILGQGAREQYF
>TRBJ2-7|TRBV5-1
CASSLVQGMRTEQYF
>TRBJ2-1|TRBV3-1
CASRERGGRDEQFF
>TRBJ2-5|TRBV27
CASSPLGQGQETQYF
>TRBJ2-3|TRBV15
CATSRGIAGGPLGTDTQYF
>TRBJ1-4|TRBV12-3/TRBV12-4
CASTLRTGANEKLFF
>TRBJ2-1|TRBV18
CASSPLQTSGRANEQFF
>TRBJ2-5|TRBV24-1
CATSGTAQETQYF
>TRBJ2-3|TRBV7-3
CASSLTPKDLAYTDTQYF
>TRBJ1-1|TRBV20-1
CSAPPLSRDTEAFF
>TRBJ2-7|TRBV5-1
CASSLGPGGGYEQYF
>TRBJ1-1|TRBV20-1
CSGRGRTEAFF
>TRBJ2-5|TRBV20-1
CSARVTGRQETQYF
>TRBJ2-5|TRBV15
CATSRIGRETQYF
>TRBJ1-5|TRBV28
CASSFGQGINQPQHF
>TRBJ2-1|TRBV7-9
CASSPLAVYNEQFF
>TRBJ2-5|TRBV11-2
CASSHPGEQETQYF
>TRBJ1-3|TRBV10-3
CAIREQGSGNTIYF
>TRBJ1-2|TRBV5-5
CASSLSRDLGYTF
>TRBJ2-3|TRBV12-3/TRBV12-4
CASSLVNLVDTQYF
>TRBJ2-1|TRBV5-1
CASSLGTGRKYNEQFF
>TRBJ2-3|TRBV4-1
CASSHPWEGDTQYF
>TRBJ1-1|TRBV5-1
CASSETGMNTEAFF
>TRBJ2-1|TRBV2
CASNGLAGLEQFF
>TRBJ1-2|TRBV6-6
CASSYNRDNYTF
>TRBJ2-7|TRBV5-1
CASSLGRTVSYEQYF
>TRBJ2-3|TRBV4-3
CASSQDPAGNTDTQYF
>TRBJ2-7|TRBV4-1
CASSQEGPQTSGSYEQYF
>TRBJ2-5|TRBV7-2
CASSITGAQETQYF
>TRBJ2-2|TRBV7-9
CASSPGAGVTGELFF
>TRBJ2-1|TRBV5-1
CASSFPTSASYNEQFF
>TRBJ1-5|TRBV28
CASYRPNQPQHF
>TRBJ1-5|TRBV18
CASSPRGGGGNQPQHF
>TRBJ2-1|TRBV6-2/TRBV6-3
CASSYSRFGGLDNEQFF
>TRBJ2-5|TRBV24-1
CATSDPPLGLETQYF
>TRBJ2-3|TRBV6-4
CASSDYATSTDTQYF
>TRBJ2-7|TRBV7-9
CASSSWSRGADYEQYF
>TRBJ1-4|TRBV20-1
CSAVPLREHSNEKLFF
>TRBJ1-1|TRBV19
CASIQTTGFTEAFF
>TRBJ2-7|TRBV5-1
CASSLIQNAYEQYF
>TRBJ2-2|TRBV19
CASSSENRDTGELFF
>TRBJ2-7|TRBV6-5
CASSYSRRGAYEQYF
>TRBJ2-1|TRBV6-2/TRBV6-3
CASRKTTAYNEQFF
>TRBJ2-2|TRBV3-1
CASSPGLAGGTGELFF
>TRBJ1-5|TRBV7-8
CASSLSATDRFFDSNQPQHF
>TRBJ1-2|TRBV6-2/TRBV6-3
CASRTRESYGYTF
>TRBJ2-1|TRBV7-9
CASSLGTSDNEQFF
>TRBJ1-4|TRBV28
CASSPSAGGSWNEKLFF
>TRBJ2-3|TRBV7-6
CASSFGDHSSTDTQYF
>TRBJ2-1|TRBV5-1
CASSLDGHNEQFF
>TRBJ2-7|TRBV12-3/TRBV12-4
CASSFTGIYEQYF